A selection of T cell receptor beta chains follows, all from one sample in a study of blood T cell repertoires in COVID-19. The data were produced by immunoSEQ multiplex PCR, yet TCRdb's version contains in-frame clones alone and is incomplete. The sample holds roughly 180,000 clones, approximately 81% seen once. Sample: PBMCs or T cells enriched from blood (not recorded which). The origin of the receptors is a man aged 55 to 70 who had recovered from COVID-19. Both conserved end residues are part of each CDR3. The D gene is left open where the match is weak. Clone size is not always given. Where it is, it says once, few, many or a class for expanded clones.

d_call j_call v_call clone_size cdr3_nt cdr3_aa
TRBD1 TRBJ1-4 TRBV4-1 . TGCGCCAGCAGCCAAGAAGAGGGGGCCACATCTGAAAAACTGTTTTTT CASSQEEGATSEKLFF
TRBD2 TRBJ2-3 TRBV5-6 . TGTGCCAGCAGCTTTCTAGCGGTCAACACAGATACGCAGTATTTT CASSFLAVNTDTQYF
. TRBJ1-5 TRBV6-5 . TGTGCCAGCAGGGAGGGCGATCAGCCCCAGCATTTT CASREGDQPQHF
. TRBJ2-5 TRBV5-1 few TGCGCCAGCGGGGCAGGGGAAGAGACCCAGTACTTC CASGAGEETQYF
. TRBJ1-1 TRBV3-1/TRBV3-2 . TGTGCCAGCAGCCAAGAGGTGATCAGTAACACTGAAGCTTTCTTT CASSQEVISNTEAFF
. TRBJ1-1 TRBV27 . TGTGCCAGCAGTTGGGCGGGCAACACTGAAGCTTTCTTT CASSWAGNTEAFF
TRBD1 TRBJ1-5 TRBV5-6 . TGTGCCAGCAGCGCTACAGCCGGGACAGGGGGCAATCAGCCCCAGCATTTT CASSATAGTGGNQPQHF
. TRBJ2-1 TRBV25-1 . TGTGCCAGCAGTCGAAACGAGGGGGACCATAGGGATGAGCAGTTCTTC CASSRNEGDHRDEQFF
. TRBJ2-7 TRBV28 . TGTGCCAGCTTCGGGTCTGAGGACTACGAGCAGTACTTC CASFGSEDYEQYF
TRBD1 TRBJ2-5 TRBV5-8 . TGTGCCAGCAGCTTGGGCCAGGGGGCAGAGACCCAGTACTTC CASSLGQGAETQYF
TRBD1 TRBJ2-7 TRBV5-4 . TGTGCCAGCGCCCCTCAGGGGGCACACGCCGAGCAGTACTTC CASAPQGAHAEQYF
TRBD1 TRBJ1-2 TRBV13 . TGTGCCAGCACCGGGCAGGGGGCTGATGGCTACACCTTC CASTGQGADGYTF
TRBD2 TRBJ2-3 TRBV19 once TGTGCCAGTAGCATGACTAGCGGGAGCCCAGGGAATACGCAGTATTTT CASSMTSGSPGNTQYF
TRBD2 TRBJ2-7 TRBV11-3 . TGTGCCAGCAGCTTAGGTCCGGGACTAGCGCACGAGCAGTACTTC CASSLGPGLAHEQYF
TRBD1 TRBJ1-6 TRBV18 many TGTGCCAGCTCAACCAGGGACAGGGGGCTTTCACCCCTCCACTTT CASSTRDRGLSPLHF
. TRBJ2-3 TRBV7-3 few TGTGCCAGCAGCTTGGAGGGGTTGGGCACAGATACGCAGTATTTT CASSLEGLGTDTQYF
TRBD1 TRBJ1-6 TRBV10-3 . TGTGCCATCAGTGGGAGACAGGGGGATTCACCCCTCCACTTT CAISGRQGDSPLHF
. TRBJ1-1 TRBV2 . TGTGCCAGCAACTTATGGAGGCGGAACACTGAAGCTTTCTTT CASNLWRRNTEAFF
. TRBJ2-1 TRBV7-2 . TGTGCCAGCAGCGTTGACCGGGAGCGGGAGCAGTTCTTC CASSVDREREQFF
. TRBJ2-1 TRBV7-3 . TGTGCCAGCAGCTTAATGGGCTATAACAATGAGCAGTTCTTC CASSLMGYNNEQFF
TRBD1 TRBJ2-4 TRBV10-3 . TGTGCCATCAGTGAGTTGGGACAGGGGTCCAAAAACATTCAGTACTTC CAISELGQGSKNIQYF
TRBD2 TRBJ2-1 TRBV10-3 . TGTGCCATCAGTGGGCGAGAAGTAGCGGGATACAATGAGCAGTTCTTC CAISGREVAGYNEQFF
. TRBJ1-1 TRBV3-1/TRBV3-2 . TGTGCCAGCAGCCTGGGGGGGCCTGAAGCTTTCTTT CASSLGGPEAFF
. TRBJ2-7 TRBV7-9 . TGTGCCAGCAGCTTAGGGGTAGGGGGCTACGAGCAGTACTTC CASSLGVGGYEQYF
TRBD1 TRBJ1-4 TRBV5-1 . TGCGCCAGCAGCTGGACAGGGGTACCTTCTAATGAAAAACTGTTTTTT CASSWTGVPSNEKLFF